Detailed here is one T cell receptor beta chain. Repertoires were generated with immunoSEQ multiplex PCR, while TCRdb's copy carries only in-frame clones and drops some. The table lists about 100,000 clones, roughly 90% of them singletons. The data derive from a study of control samples from healthy donors and cancer patients. This CDR3 region has 17 residues. V lost 6 bases, J lost 7 bases, and 22 bases lay in between. Per the germline V gene, CDR1 is KGHSH and CDR2 is LQKENI. Input material: blood. This TCR came from a woman aged 45-65 years in good health. The chain couples TRBV18 to TRBJ1-6, with a tentative D call TRBD1 (5 bases). CDR3 in amino acids: CASSPRGPLGGNSPLHF. CDR3 in DNA: TGTGCCAGCTCGCCTAGAGGGCCCCTGGGGGGAAATTCACCCCTCCACTTT.